Reported below is one TCR beta chain. Its matching antigen is unknown. The sample originates from a study of spatial heterogeneity in lung cancer. Study as a whole: Consistently, beta-chain sequences turned up in larger numbers than alpha-chain sequences did. More than nine raw reads, on average, carried each unique TCR and UMI combination. Study outcomes and limitations: Compared with follow-up, resection was when ubiquitous expanded tumor TCRs appeared in blood more.

Carried by each TCR cDNA molecule was a unique molecular identifier. TCRdb itself ran the 5' RACE reads through MiXCR, one entry per CDR3 protein. Altogether roughly 79,000 distinct CDR3 sequences are present, around 12% being singletons, with the ten largest covering under 5.5%. Time point described: sample taken at primary tumor resection. Whole RNA, isolated from tumor, nontumor lung or frozen PBMC, was sequenced without prior sorting. This TCR was recovered from a male donor with early-stage non-small cell lung cancer. This material consisted of PBMCs, taken at surgery.

The CDR3 DNA is TGCACCAGCAGCCAATCTAGCGGCACAGATACGCAGTATTTT. Translating gives CTSSQSSGTDTQYF. This chain uses TRBV1 with TRBJ2-3; TRBD2 was called by the table and not checked on the DNA. TRBV1 is recorded as a pseudogene. This CDR3 has 14 residues.